The T cell receptor beta chain described here comes from a study of regulatory T cells in long-lasting Graves disease. This clonotype has a count of ten or more. In building TCR beta libraries, iRepertoire HTBI primers were used together with Arm-PCR of CDR3 regions. MiXCR was run by TCRdb on the multiplex PCR reads, yielding one entry per CDR3 protein. Of 400,000 to 500,000 distinct CDR3 sequences listed, 16% are singletons. The time point here: newly diagnosed GD, antithyroid drugs for less than 3 months. Following extraction of RNA from PBMCs, that RNA was used to make the TCR library. The sample also formed part of further work on T cells in Graves' hyperthyroidism and ophthalmopathy. From that second work: Diagnosing involved the use of clinical symptoms, serum thyroxine and TRAb, thyroid ultrasound and orbital computed tomography.

Sequenced here: peripheral blood mononuclear cells (PBMCs), sampled at new diagnosis, from a patient treated with antithyroid drugs. This clonotype was sampled from a woman in her twenties or thirties with Graves disease.

CDR3 nucleotides: TGTGCCAGCAGTTACGCGATCGGGGGCTGGGAGGAGACCCAGTACTTC. Protein sequence: CASSYAIGGWEETQYF. This rearrangement joins TRBV6-5 to TRBJ2-5; either TRBD1 or TRBD2 may fit D (6 bases each). Germline V lookup: CDR1 MNHEY, CDR2 SVGAGI. The V and J ends lost 2 bases and 5 bases respectively, with 18 bases between them. The CDR3 has 16 amino acids.